At least ten counts were recorded for the clone carrying this T cell receptor beta chain. Its matching antigen is unknown. Amplification of TCR beta CDR3 regions used RNA as the template. HTBI primers drove first-round RT-PCR of the TCR CDR3. From the multiplex PCR reads, TCRdb called clonotypes with MiXCR, one entry per CDR3 protein. The sample records more than 500,000 distinct CDR3 sequences, roughly 14% being singletons. The sample belongs to a study of T cells in Graves' hyperthyroidism and ophthalmopathy. Notes on the study in general: Blood also contained most expanded thyroid clonotypes above 0.001.

The CDR3 has 14 residues. Trimming removed 0 bases at V and 2 bases at J, with 7 bases between. The germline gives CDR1 SGHTA, CDR2 FQGNSA. Uncontrolled infection, other autoimmune disease, pregnancy or lactation excluded patients. The rearrangement joins TRBV7-2 to TRBJ2-5, with D maybe TRBD1 (5 bases). The sample consisted of blood. The source is a woman between 40 and 50 years old with Graves' ophthalmopathy. CDR3 DNA sequence: TGTGCCAGCAGCTTAGCGACAGTACAAGAGACCCAGTACTTC. It yields the protein CASSLATVQETQYF. Using reference TRBV7-2 and TRBJ2-5 for the parts outside the CDR3, the full variable domain is GAGVSQSPSNKVTEKGKDVELRCDPISGHTALYWYRQSLGQGLEFLIYFQGNSAPDKSGLPSDRFSAERTGGSVSTLTIQRTQQEDSAVYLCASSLATVQETQYFGPGTRLLVL.